The 17 T cell receptor beta chains listed next were all sequenced from one sample in a study of graft-versus-host responses after intestinal transplantation. Assay used: immunoSEQ multiplex PCR; TCRdb lists only in-frame clones, some missing. The sample lists about 63,000 clones; roughly 90% were seen once. Lamina propria and intraepithelial lymphocytes were released by processing graft tissue. Sample: ileum tissue, taken roughly 54 weeks after transplant. These receptors all come from a human patient who received an intestinal transplant, so some T cells may come from the graft donor.

CDR3 sequence (DNA): TGTGCCTGGAGTATTAGACTAGCGGGAAAAAGCACAGATACGCAGTATTTT. Translation gives CAWSIRLAGKSTDTQYF. This chain uses TRBV30 with TRBJ2-3; TRBD2 agrees at 11 bases. This CDR3 contains 17 residues. CDR1 is GTSNPN, CDR2 SVGIG, per germline (reference sequence). The ends lost 2 bases at V and 0 bases at J; junction bases unmatched: 7.

CDR3 protein: CASSDGQGRGYGYTF. DNA for the CDR3: TGCGCCAGCAGTGACGGACAGGGACGAGGCTATGGCTACACCTTC. This rearrangement joins TRBV10-1 to TRBJ1-2, with TRBD1 matching 8 bases. Germline lookup yields CDR1 WNHNN and CDR2 SYGVQD (reference sequence). This CDR3 is 15 amino acids long. V shed 3 bases, J shed 4 bases, and the junction held 7 bases outside the gene matches.

The chain links TRBV11-3 to TRBJ2-7, with 9 positions matching TRBD1. The germline CDR1 and CDR2 sequences are SGHNT and YENEEA. The CDR3 extends over 14 amino acids. Trimming cost V 6 bases and J 5 bases; bases outside gene matches: 8. The DNA of the CDR3 is TGTGCCAGCAGTCACCGACAGGGGGTCCACGAGCAGTACTTC. Residues: CASSHRQGVHEQYF.

The chain uses TRBV5-1 and TRBJ2-5; perhaps D is TRBD1 or TRBD2 (6 bases each). V was cut by 0 bases and J by 6 bases, with 12 bases left in between. Germline assignment: CDR1 SGHRS and CDR2 YFSETQ. CDR3 length: 14 residues. In DNA form, the CDR3 reads TGCGCCAGCAGCTTGGTGGGGGGCGGAAAGACCCAGTACTTC. Residues: CASSLVGGGKTQYF.

V gene TRBV19 combines with J gene TRBJ1-6; D call uncertain. The germline V gene has CDR1 LNHDA and CDR2 SQIVND (reference sequence). Trimming removed 5 bases at V and 7 bases at J, with 12 bases between. The CDR3 is 14 residues long. As DNA, the CDR3 is TGTGCCAGTAGTCCTCGGACGGGAAATTCACCCCTCCACTTT. Encoded protein: CASSPRTGNSPLHF.

The rearrangement uses TRBV25-1 and TRBJ1-4; D is undetermined. CDR3 size: 13 residues. V lost 6 bases, J lost 6 bases, and 11 bases lay in between. The germline CDR1 and CDR2 sequences are MGHDK and SYGVNS. CDR3 nucleotides: TGTGCCAGCAGATGGCCCGCCCATGAAAAACTGTTTTTT. As protein: CASRWPAHEKLFF.

V and J are TRBV28 and TRBJ1-5; possible D gene TRBD1, 6 bases. CDR3 length: 13 amino acids. CDR1 is MDHEN, CDR2 SYDVKM, per germline. Trimming took 6 bases from V and 4 from J, leaving 10 bases between them. The CDR3 DNA reads TGTGCCAGCAGACAGGGTTGGAATCAGCCCCAGCATTTT. As protein: CASRQGWNQPQHF.

The gene calls are TRBV15 and TRBJ2-7, with a possible D match to TRBD1 (5 bases). CDR1 is LNHNV, CDR2 YYDKDF, per germline (reference sequence). Trimming took off 1 base at V and 4 bases at J, with 5 bases between the two ends. This CDR3 is built from 12 residues. CDR3 DNA: TGTGCCACCAGCAGAGCAGGGTACGAGCAGTACTTC. It translates to CATSRAGYEQYF.

J is TRBJ1-5 and V is TRBV6-5; no firm D call. Trimming stripped 11 bases from V and 4 bases from J, with 21 bases between. The CDR3 covers 15 residues. Looked up from germline, CDR1 is MNHEY and CDR2 is SVGAGI. CDR3 sequence reads: CASSSDRALNQPQHF. DNA for the CDR3: TGTGCCTCAAGTTCGGACCGGGCCTTAAATCAGCCCCAGCATTTT.

The V and J genes are TRBV6-1 and TRBJ2-4, with 7 bases matching TRBD1. Germline trimming cut 4 bases from V and 0 bases from J; bases unmatched to any gene: 12. This CDR3 comprises 18 residues. Germline CDR1 is MNHNS and CDR2 is SASEGT. The CDR3 sequence: CASSAPQGQGVAKNIQYF. The CDR3 DNA is TGTGCCAGCAGTGCCCCCCAGGGGCAGGGGGTAGCCAAAAACATTCAGTACTTC.

The rearrangement uses TRBV10-2 and TRBJ2-5; 14 nucleotides line up with TRBD2. After removal of 8 bases from V and 3 bases from J, the junction contained 5 bases not matched to a gene. The CDR3 contains 15 residues. The germline V gene encodes CDR1 WSHSY and CDR2 SAAADI. The CDR3: CASAGLAGGKETQYF. In DNA form, the CDR3 reads TGCGCCAGCGCTGGACTAGCGGGGGGTAAAGAGACCCAGTACTTC.

This chain links TRBV4-1 with TRBJ2-1, with 9 bases lining up with TRBD2. This CDR3 contains 16 residues. Per germline, CDR1 MGHRA and CDR2 YSYEKL. After removal of 4 bases from V and 4 bases from J, the junction contained 8 bases not matched to a gene. The CDR3, as DNA: TGCGCCAGCAGCCCCGGTTGGAGCGGGAGGTACAATGAGCAGTTCTTC. Its translation: CASSPGWSGRYNEQFF.

The chain uses TRBV6-5 and TRBJ2-7; D gene ambiguous. From germline, CDR1 is MNHEY and CDR2 SVGAGI. CDR3 length: 14 amino acids. V lost 6 bases and J lost 2, with 14 bases in between. For the CDR3, the DNA is TGTGCCAGCAGCCCCCCCGGGCCACCCTACGAGCAGTACTTC. Its translation: CASSPPGPPYEQYF.

The chain recombines TRBV2 with TRBJ2-4; possibly TRBD2 for D (7 bases). Germline V gene lookup returns CDR1 SNHLY and CDR2 FYNNEI. The CDR3 length is 16 residues. The V end lost 6 bases, the J end lost 4 bases, and 19 bases lay between the germline ends. The CDR3 here is CASSLYGQRGKNIQYF. The CDR3 DNA reads TGTGCCAGCAGCCTCTACGGACAGCGGGGTAAAAACATTCAGTACTTC. The full variable domain, completed using reference TRBV2 and TRBJ2-4, is EPEVTQTPSHQVTQMGQEVILRCVPISNHLYFYWYRQILGQKVEFLVSFYNNEISEKSEIFDDQFSVERPDGSNFTLKIRSTKLEDSAMYFCASSLYGQRGKNIQYFGAGTRLSVL.

The chain combines TRBV7-8 with TRBJ1-2, with 7 bases fitting TRBD1. V was clipped by 2 bases and J by 5 bases; unmatched bases: 11. The CDR3 has 16 residues. Germline CDR1 reads SGHVS; CDR2 reads FQNEAQ. CDR3 DNA sequence: TGTGCCAGCAGCTTAAAGAGGGGGACAGTCCCTTATGGCTACACCTTC. As protein: CASSLKRGTVPYGYTF.

This sequence joins TRBV4-1 and TRBJ2-1; D remains unclear. Germline V lookup: CDR1 MGHRA, CDR2 YSYEKL. The CDR3 has 12 residues. V was shortened by 0 bases and J by 9 bases, with 6 bases between the two germline ends. Here the CDR3 DNA reads TGCGCCAGCAGCCAAGAATCGGGTGAGCAGTTCTTC. This codes for CASSQESGEQFF.

The chain couples TRBV4-1 to TRBJ2-1; 11 bases agree with TRBD2. V gave up 3 bases and J gave up 0 bases; unmatched junction bases: 7. CDR1 is MGHRA and CDR2 is YSYEKL in the germline V gene. The CDR3 runs 18 residues. The DNA for the CDR3 is TGCGCCAGCAGCCACCGACTAGCGGGGATAAGCTCCTACAATGAGCAGTTCTTC. Its translation: CASSHRLAGISSYNEQFF.